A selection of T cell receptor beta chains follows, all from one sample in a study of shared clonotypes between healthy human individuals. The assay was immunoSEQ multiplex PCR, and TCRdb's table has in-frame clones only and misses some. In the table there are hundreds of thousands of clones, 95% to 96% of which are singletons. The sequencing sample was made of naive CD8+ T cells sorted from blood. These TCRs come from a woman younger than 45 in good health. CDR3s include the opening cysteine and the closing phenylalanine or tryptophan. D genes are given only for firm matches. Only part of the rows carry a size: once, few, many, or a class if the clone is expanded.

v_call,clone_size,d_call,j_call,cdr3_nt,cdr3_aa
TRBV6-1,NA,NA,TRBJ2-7,TGTGCCAGCAGTGAAGAAGATGAACTAGCCTACGAGCAGTACTTC,CASSEEDELAYEQYF
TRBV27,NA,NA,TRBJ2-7,TGTGCCAGCAGTTCCGGTGGGACGGAGGCCTACGAGCAGTACTTC,CASSSGGTEAYEQYF
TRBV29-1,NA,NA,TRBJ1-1,TGCAGCGTTGTAGGCAGTGAAGCTTTCTTT,CSVVGSEAFF
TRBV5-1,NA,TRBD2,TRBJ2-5,TGCGCCAGTCGGACTAGCCTAAGCCAAGAGACCCAGTACTTC,CASRTSLSQETQYF
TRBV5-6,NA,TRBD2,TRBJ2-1,TGTGCCAGCGTAAGACTAGCGGGAGGCTACAATGAGCAGTTCTTC,CASVRLAGGYNEQFF
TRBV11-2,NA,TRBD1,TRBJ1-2,TGTGCCAGCAGCTTAGCGGGACAGTACTATGGCTACACCTTC,CASSLAGQYYGYTF
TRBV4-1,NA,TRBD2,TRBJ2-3,TGCGCCAGCAGCCGGTTTCCGGGACTAGCGGGTGCTAGCACAGATACGCAGTATTTT,CASSRFPGLAGASTDTQYF
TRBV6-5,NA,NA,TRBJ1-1,TGTGCCAGCAGTTACCAAGCGGGCGTTGAAGCTTTCTTT,CASSYQAGVEAFF
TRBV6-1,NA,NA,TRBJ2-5,TGTGCCAGCAGTGAATGGGTAGCCACCCTCGGGGAGACCCAGTACTTC,CASSEWVATLGETQYF
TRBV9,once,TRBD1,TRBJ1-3,TGTGCCAGCAGCGGGCCGGACAGGGGCAACGGAAACACCATATATTTT,CASSGPDRGNGNTIYF
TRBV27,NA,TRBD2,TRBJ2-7,TGTGCCAGCAGTTCCAATACATTCAAACTAGCGGGTCGTACTACCTACGAGCAGTACTTC,CASSSNTFKLAGRTTYEQYF
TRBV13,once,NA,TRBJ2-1,TGTGCCAGCAGCTTACCTGGGATTGGGACTCATGAGCAGTTCTTC,CASSLPGIGTHEQFF
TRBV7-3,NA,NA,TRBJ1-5,TGTGCCAGCAGCGCACCGCAGTTCAGTCAGCCCCAGCATTTT,CASSAPQFSQPQHF
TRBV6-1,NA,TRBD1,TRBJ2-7,TGTGCCAGCAGTGTCGGACAGGGCTCGATCTACGAGCAGTACTTC,CASSVGQGSIYEQYF
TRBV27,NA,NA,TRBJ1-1,TGTGCCAGCAGTTTATTTTCCCAGGGGCGGACTGAAGCTTTCTTT,CASSLFSQGRTEAFF
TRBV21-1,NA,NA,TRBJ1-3,TGTGCCAGCAGGACGATGGACAGGGTCATGAACACCATATATTTT,CASRTMDRVMNTIYF
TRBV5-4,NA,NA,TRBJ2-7,TGTGCCAGCAGCGATTACAGGGACGAGCAGTACTTC,CASSDYRDEQYF
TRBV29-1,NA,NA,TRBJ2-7,TGCAGCGTTGAGCAGGGCTCCGAGCAGTACTTC,CSVEQGSEQYF
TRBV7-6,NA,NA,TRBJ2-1,TGTGCCAGCAGCTTAGGATGGAAATACAATGAGCAGTTCTTC,CASSLGWKYNEQFF
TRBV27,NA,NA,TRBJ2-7,TGTGCCAGCAGTTTATCGCTTAAATCCTACGAGCAGTACTTC,CASSLSLKSYEQYF
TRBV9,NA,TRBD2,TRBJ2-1,TGTGCCAGCAGCGTAATAACGGGACTAGCTTATAGCGAGCAGTTCTTC,CASSVITGLAYSEQFF
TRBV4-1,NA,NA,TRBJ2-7,TGCGCCAGCAGCCAGGACCAGACGGCTTTTTCCTACGAGCAGTACTTC,CASSQDQTAFSYEQYF